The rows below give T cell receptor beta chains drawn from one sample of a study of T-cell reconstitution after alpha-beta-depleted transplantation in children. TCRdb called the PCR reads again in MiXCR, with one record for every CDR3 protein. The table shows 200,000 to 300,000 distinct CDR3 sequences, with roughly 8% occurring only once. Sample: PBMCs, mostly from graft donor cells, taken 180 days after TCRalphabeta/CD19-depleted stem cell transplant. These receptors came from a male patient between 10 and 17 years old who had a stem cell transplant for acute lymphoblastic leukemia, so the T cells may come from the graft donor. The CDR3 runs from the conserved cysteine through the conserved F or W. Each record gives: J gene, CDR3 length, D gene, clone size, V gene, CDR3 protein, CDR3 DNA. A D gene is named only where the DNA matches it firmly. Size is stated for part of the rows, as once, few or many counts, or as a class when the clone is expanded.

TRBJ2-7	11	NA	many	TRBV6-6	CASSPSREQYF	TGTGCCAGCAGCCCCAGCCGGGAGCAGTACTTC
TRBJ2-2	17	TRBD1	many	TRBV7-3	CASSLYTGGSNTGELFF	TGTGCCAGCAGCTTATACACAGGGGGCTCGAACACCGGGGAGCTGTTTTTT
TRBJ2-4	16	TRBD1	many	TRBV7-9	CASSPRTGLAKNIQYF	TGTGCCAGCAGCCCACGGACAGGGCTTGCCAAAAACATTCAGTACTTC
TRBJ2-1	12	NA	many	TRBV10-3	CAISAPENEQFF	TGTGCCATCAGTGCACCAGAGAATGAGCAGTTCTTC
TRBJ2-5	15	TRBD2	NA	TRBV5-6	CASSWGGGFQETQYF	TGTGCCAGCAGCTGGGGGGGGGGTTTCCAAGAGACCCAGTACTTC
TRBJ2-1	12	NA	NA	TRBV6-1	CASTESFNEQFF	TGTGCCAGCACCGAGAGCTTCAATGAGCAGTTCTTC
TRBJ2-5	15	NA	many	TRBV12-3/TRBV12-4	CASSLFRSPQETQYF	TGTGCCAGCAGTTTATTTAGGTCCCCCCAAGAGACCCAGTACTTC
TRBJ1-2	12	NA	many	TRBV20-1	CSTTASNYGYTF	TGCAGTACGACAGCGTCTAACTATGGCTACACCTTC
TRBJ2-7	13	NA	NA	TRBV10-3	CAIGPGLGCEQYF	TGTGCCATCGGCCCCGGGCTGGGCTGCGAGCAGTACTTC
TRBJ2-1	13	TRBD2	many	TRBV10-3	CAINSGGAHEQFF	TGTGCCATCAACAGCGGGGGGGCTCATGAGCAGTTCTTC
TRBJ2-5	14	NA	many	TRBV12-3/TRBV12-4	CASSLGQNQETQYF	TGTGCCAGCAGTTTAGGGCAGAACCAAGAGACCCAGTACTTC
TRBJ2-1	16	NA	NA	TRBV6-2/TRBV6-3	CASSYSRGSSYNEQFF	TGTGCCAGCAGTTACTCTCGGGGGAGCTCCTACAATGAGCAGTTCTTC
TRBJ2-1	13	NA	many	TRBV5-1	CASSLAAGYEQFF	TGCGCCAGCAGCTTGGCGGCTGGCTATGAGCAGTTCTTC
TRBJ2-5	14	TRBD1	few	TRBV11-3	CASSFQGEQETQYF	TGTGCCAGCAGCTTTCAGGGGGAACAAGAGACCCAGTACTTC